Shown below are 21 T cell receptor beta chains from a single sample sequenced in a study of blood T cell repertoires in COVID-19 (dated by TCRdb to about 2020). Library generation was performed with the immunoSEQ multiplex PCR assay. TCRdb took this table from immuneACCESS and kept in-frame rearrangements with V and J called. Such tables lack part of the clones; where checked against another copy, unresolved V genes explain under half of the gap, and the rest is unexplained. The sample data list more than 200,000 clones, and just over 85% of these were observed just once. The ten largest clones add up to more than 1.5% of the sample. The sequenced material came from PBMCs or T cells enriched from blood (not recorded which). These receptors were obtained from a man aged 40-49 years who had recovered from COVID-19.

The chain uses TRBV3-1 (or the pseudogene TRBV3-2) and TRBJ1-3; D perhaps matches TRBD1 (6 bases). The CDR3 consists of 17 residues. The germline V gene encodes CDR1 LGHDT and CDR2 YNNKEL (reference sequence). Trimming stripped 0 bases from V and 2 bases from J, with 14 bases between. Written as DNA, the CDR3 is TGTGCCAGCAGCCAAGAAACCCCAGGGGAGCCTGGAAACACCATATATTTT. The encoded protein is CASSQETPGEPGNTIYF.

The V and J genes are TRBV9 and TRBJ1-5; D not certain. CDR3 length: 15 amino acids. V was cut by 2 bases and J by 0 bases, with 9 bases left in between. Germline V CDR1 and CDR2: SGDLS, YYNGEE. The CDR3 DNA reads TGTGCCAGCAGCGTGGGGAGCTATAGCAATCAGCCCCAGCATTTT. Translated: CASSVGSYSNQPQHF. Looking up the rest from reference TRBV9 and TRBJ1-5 gives the full variable domain: DSGVTQTPKHLITATGQRVTLRCSPRSGDLSVYWYQQSLDQGLQFLIQYYNGEERAKGNILERFSAQQFPDLHSELNLSSLELGDSALYFCASSVGSYSNQPQHFGDGTRLSIL.

CDR3 protein: CASSRQGAYGYTF. CDR3 DNA: TGTGCCAGCAGTCGACAGGGGGCCTATGGCTACACCTTC. The chain uses TRBV12-3 or TRBV12-4 and TRBJ1-2; 10 nucleotides align to TRBD1. This CDR3 has 13 amino acids. The J segment lost 4 bases and the V segment lost 5 bases, leaving 1 base of the junction unmatched.

CDR3 protein: CASSFLVLAGELFF. CDR3 nucleotide sequence: TGTGCCAGCAGCTTTTTAGTTCTAGCCGGGGAGCTGTTTTTT. This chain joins TRBV7-9 and TRBJ2-2, with D hard to call. Germline V lookup: CDR1 SEHNR, CDR2 FQNEAQ (reference sequence). The germline V and J ends were trimmed by 3 bases and 6 bases, with 11 bases remaining between them. This CDR3 contains 14 residues.

V gene TRBV7-2 combines with J gene TRBJ1-5; D is unclear. V lost 0 bases, J lost 7 bases, and 4 bases lay in between. Per the germline V gene, CDR1 is SGHTA and CDR2 is FQGNSA. The CDR3 length is 12 residues. Written as DNA, the CDR3 is TGTGCCAGCAGCTTAGCTTCGCAGCCCCAGCATTTT. Translating it yields CASSLASQPQHF.

This clone was observed once. The V call is TRBV9, the J call TRBJ2-3; D not resolved. CDR1 is SGDLS and CDR2 is YYNGEE in the germline V gene. The CDR3 extends over 13 amino acids. V lost 4 bases and J 6 bases, leaving 12 bases between the germline ends. CDR3 protein: CASSPPTVDTQYF. In nucleotides, the CDR3 is TGTGCCAGCAGCCCCCCCACGGTTGATACGCAGTATTTT.

The rearrangement links TRBV10-3 to TRBJ1-2, with 7 bases that match TRBD1. The CDR3 is 17 residues long. V dropped 2 bases and J dropped 0; count of bases not matched to a gene: 9. Looked up from germline, CDR1 is ENHRY and CDR2 is SYGVKD. CDR3 sequence reads: CAISEGRGPPANYGYTF. DNA of the CDR3: TGTGCCATCAGTGAGGGAAGGGGGCCCCCAGCTAACTATGGCTACACCTTC.

This chain joins TRBV27 and TRBJ1-3; 10 nucleotides match TRBD1. The trim removed 6 bases at V and 2 bases at J, leaving 4 bases unmatched. Germline V lookup: CDR1 MNHEY, CDR2 SMNVEV (reference sequence). The CDR3 covers 15 residues. Here the CDR3 reads CASRRQGATGNTIYF. The CDR3 DNA follows: TGTGCCAGCAGGAGACAGGGGGCTACTGGAAACACCATATATTTT.

The chain employs TRBV10-2 and TRBJ2-1; 9 bases are shared with TRBD2. V gave up 4 bases and J gave up 4 bases; unmatched junction bases: 2. Germline CDR1 WSHSY, CDR2 SAAADI. This CDR3 region has 14 residues. CDR3 sequence (DNA): TGCGCCAGCAGTGCAAGCGGGGGGTACAATGAGCAGTTCTTC. Its protein product is CASSASGGYNEQFF.

The chain combines TRBV6-5 with TRBJ2-1; 7 positions match TRBD2. The CDR3 extends over 14 amino acids. Trimming cost V 6 bases and J 4 bases; bases outside gene matches: 6. Germline assignment: CDR1 MNHEY and CDR2 SVGAGI. The CDR3 is CASRALAEYNEQFF. The CDR3 coding sequence is TGTGCCAGCAGGGCTCTAGCGGAGTACAATGAGCAGTTCTTC.

V is TRBV3-1 (or the pseudogene TRBV3-2) and J is TRBJ1-1; TRBD1 matches 7 bases. The germline CDR1 and CDR2 sequences are LGHDT and YNNKEL (reference sequence). V lost 3 bases, J lost 7 bases, and 5 bases stayed unmatched. The CDR3 is 13 residues long. The CDR3 region has the DNA TGTGCCAGCAGCCAGGAGACAGGGATTGAAGCTTTCTTT. Its protein product is CASSQETGIEAFF.

J is TRBJ1-5 and V is TRBV27, with no clear D. Trimming shortened V by 5 bases and J by 5 bases, and 7 bases separated the two germline ends. The CDR3 has 12 residues. The germline V gene has CDR1 MNHEY and CDR2 SMNVEV (reference sequence). CDR3 in DNA: TGTGCCAGCAGTGTGCGGGATCAGCCCCAGCATTTT. Amino acid sequence: CASSVRDQPQHF.

By share, this clone counts as medium-sized (0.01 to 0.1%). This chain links TRBV7-8 with TRBJ1-5, with 7 bases lining up with TRBD1. Germline-derived CDR1 and CDR2 are SGHVS and FQNEAQ. V gave up 5 bases and J gave up 4 bases; unmatched junction bases: 11. This CDR3 comprises 16 residues. CDR3 sequence (DNA): TGTGCCAGCAGCCCCATAACAGGGGTCTTAAATCAGCCCCAGCATTTT. Translating it yields CASSPITGVLNQPQHF.

In regard to this clone: Other DNA sequences in this sample translate to the same CDR3. The J gene is TRBJ2-1, the V gene TRBV9; D unclear. The CDR3 length is 14 residues. The V gene's germline CDR1 is SGDLS and CDR2 YYNGEE. Between the trimmed V and J ends, which lost 0 bases and 0 bases, there was a span of 4 bases. The DNA for the CDR3 is TGTGCCAGCAGCGTAGGCAGCTCCTACAATGAGCAGTTCTTC. Amino acids: CASSVGSSYNEQFF.

The V call is TRBV2, the J call TRBJ1-5; maybe TRBD1 (5 bases). The germline CDR1 and CDR2 sequences are SNHLY and FYNNEI. This CDR3 is 16 amino acids long. V was shortened by 1 base and J by 4 bases, with 14 bases between the two germline ends. DNA of the CDR3: TGTGCCAGCAGTGAAGAAGGCCAGGGATCGAATCAGCCCCAGCATTTT. Its protein is CASSEEGQGSNQPQHF.

This clone is labeled medium-sized. The chain recombines TRBV2 with TRBJ2-7, with 8 nucleotides matching TRBD2. Trimming cost V 5 bases and J 5 bases; bases outside gene matches: 8. The CDR3 loop spans 14 amino acids. Germline V lookup: CDR1 SNHLY, CDR2 FYNNEI. The CDR3 sequence: CASSPPSGSDEQYF. The CDR3 DNA sequence: TGTGCCAGCAGTCCTCCGAGCGGGAGCGACGAGCAGTACTTC.

This chain connects TRBV14 to TRBJ1-1; D remains ambiguous. The CDR3 covers 17 residues. Looked up from germline, CDR1 is SGHDN and CDR2 is FVKESK. V was pared by 4 bases and J by 3 bases, with 21 bases between. The CDR3 DNA reads TGTGCCAGCAGCCCGGGGTGGCAGGACTTTCGGGACACTGAAGCTTTCTTT. It specifies CASSPGWQDFRDTEAFF.

The chain carries TRBV19 and TRBJ1-5, with TRBD1 identical over 7 bases. Looked up from germline, CDR1 is LNHDA and CDR2 is SQIVND (reference sequence). This CDR3 has 16 amino acids. The V gene end was trimmed by 7 bases and the J gene end by 0 bases; junction bases not matched to a gene: 9. The CDR3 sequence is CASKGAADYSNQPQHF. CDR3 bases: TGTGCCAGTAAGGGGGCCGCGGATTATAGCAATCAGCCCCAGCATTTT.

The rearrangement uses TRBV2 and TRBJ2-7, with 7 positions matching TRBD2. The CDR3 loop spans 13 amino acids. CDR1 is SNHLY and CDR2 is FYNNEI in the germline V gene. Germline trimming cut 5 bases from V and 5 bases from J; bases unmatched to any gene: 6. Here the CDR3 DNA reads TGTGCCAGCAGTTGGACTAGTTTTGACGAGCAGTACTTC. It yields the protein CASSWTSFDEQYF.

V gene TRBV5-4 combines with J gene TRBJ2-5; 13 bases agree with TRBD2. Germline V gene data show CDR1 as SGHNT and CDR2 as YYREEE (reference sequence). This CDR3 is 16 amino acids long. The ends lost 0 bases at V and 3 bases at J; junction bases unmatched: 2. The CDR3 DNA is TGTGCCAGCAGCTTGGGACTAGCGGGGGGCGAAGAGACCCAGTACTTC. This sequence encodes CASSLGLAGGEETQYF.

The table lists this clone with a few counts. The chain uses TRBV2 and TRBJ2-3; a possible D gene is TRBD1 (5 bases). V shed 6 bases and J shed 4 bases, with 8 bases lying between them. The germline V gene has CDR1 SNHLY and CDR2 FYNNEI. This CDR3 contains 12 residues. The CDR3 spells CASRPGSDTQYF. Written as DNA, the CDR3 is TGTGCCAGCAGGCCAGGGTCAGATACGCAGTATTTT.